The 10 T cell receptor beta chains listed next were all sequenced from one sample in a study of cytomegalovirus exposure and HLA in healthy donors. The PCR ran on 60 Vbeta and 13 Jbeta primers. Produced via immunoSEQ multiplex PCR; TCRdb's table is partial and in-frame only. The sample holds approximately 110,000 clones, approximately 80% seen once. Specimen: PBMCs. Receptors originate from a young man in good health and CMV-seropositive.

This chain connects TRBV13 to TRBJ2-1; 15 bases are shared with TRBD2. With 5 bases clipped from V and 7 bases from J, the junction kept 6 bases outside the gene matches. The CDR3 has 16 amino acids. Germline lookup yields CDR1 PRHDT and CDR2 FYEKMQ (reference sequence). The CDR3 DNA follows: TGTGCCAGCAGCCGGACTAGCGGGAGGGCCCAGAATGAGCAGTTCTTC. Translated: CASSRTSGRAQNEQFF. Filled out from reference TRBV13 and TRBJ2-1, the complete variable domain reads AAGVIQSPRHLIKEKRETATLKCYPIPRHDTVYWYQQGPGQDPQFLISFYEKMQSDKGSIPDRFSAQQFSDYHSELNMSSLELGDSALYFCASSRTSGRAQNEQFFGPGTRLTVL.

The V and J genes are TRBV9 and TRBJ1-5; 7 positions agree with TRBD1. Losses at the gene ends were 0 bases for V and 6 bases for J; bases not matched to a gene: 6. Per the germline V gene, CDR1 is SGDLS and CDR2 is YYNGEE. The CDR3 contains 15 residues. The DNA for the CDR3 is TGTGCCAGCAGCGTAGAAGGGGGCTTGAGTCAGCCCCAGCATTTT. The encoded protein is CASSVEGGLSQPQHF.

The V and J genes are TRBV2 and TRBJ1-6, with D possibly TRBD1 on 5 matching bases. The CDR3 has 15 amino acids. The V and J ends lost 4 bases and 10 bases respectively, with 17 bases between them. From germline, CDR1 is SNHLY and CDR2 FYNNEI. CDR3 region: CASSGGAGSLSPLHF. DNA for the CDR3: TGTGCCAGCAGTGGCGGGGCGGGTAGTTTGTCACCCCTCCACTTT. Combining the CDR3 with reference TRBV2 and TRBJ1-6 gives the whole variable domain EPEVTQTPSHQVTQMGQEVILRCVPISNHLYFYWYRQILGQKVEFLVSFYNNEISEKSEIFDDQFSVERPDGSNFTLKIRSTKLEDSAMYFCASSGGAGSLSPLHFGNGTRLTVT.

The DNA of the CDR3 is TGTGCCAGCAGTGGACCTTCCGGGACACTGGTCTATGGCTACACCTTC. Translating it yields CASSGPSGTLVYGYTF. The rearrangement links TRBV6-1 to TRBJ1-2; D is perhaps TRBD1 (6 bases). CDR3 size: 16 residues. Trimming shortened V by 4 bases and J by 4 bases, and 19 bases separated the two germline ends. CDR1 and CDR2 (germline): MNHNS, SASEGT.

The chain carries TRBV18 and TRBJ2-7; D is perhaps TRBD1 (6 bases). The germline CDR1 and CDR2 sequences are KGHSH and LQKENI. CDR3 size: 14 residues. V lost 3 bases and J lost 0, with 9 bases in between. The CDR3 DNA reads TGTGCCAGCTCACCCGGGACATTCTCCTACGAGCAGTACTTC. This gives the protein CASSPGTFSYEQYF.

This clone was observed once. J is TRBJ2-6 and V is TRBV7-2; D is perhaps TRBD2 (6 bases). The CDR3 runs to 15 residues. V lost 1 base to trimming and J lost 2 bases, with 6 bases between them. Germline-derived CDR1 and CDR2 are SGHTA and FQGNSA. For the CDR3, the DNA is TGTGCCAGCAGCTTAGGGGGGGCTGGGGCCAACGTCCTGACTTTC. Translated: CASSLGGAGANVLTF.

J is TRBJ1-3 and V is TRBV6-1; no firm D call. CDR3 length equals 13 residues. V gave up 8 bases and J gave up 0 bases, with 8 bases separating them. The germline V gene has CDR1 MNHNS and CDR2 SASEGT. The DNA for the CDR3 is TGTGCCAGCCGGGAGGTCTCTGGAAACACCATATATTTT. This translates into CASREVSGNTIYF.

The chain recombines TRBV7-9 with TRBJ2-5, with D maybe TRBD1 (6 bases). The J call is in doubt because the DNA end fits TRBJ2-7 better. The CDR3 has 18 amino acids. Per germline, CDR1 SEHNR and CDR2 FQNEAQ (reference sequence). The CDR3 DNA reads as TGTGCCAGCAGCTTAGGGTGGGGGCGGGCCCAAAGCTCCTACGAGCAGTACTTC. This sequence encodes CASSLGWGRAQSSYEQYF.

The chain is built from TRBV28 and TRBJ2-5; TRBD1 is a possible D gene (6 bases). CDR1 and CDR2 from the germline V gene are MDHEN and SYDVKM. The CDR3 is 18 residues long. Trimming left V 4 bases short and J 3 bases short, with 24 bases between. CDR3 nucleotide sequence: TGTGCCAGCAGTTCTATACAGGGTACAGACCTAAAGGAAGAGACCCAGTACTTC. Translated, it gives CASSSIQGTDLKEETQYF.

This chain links TRBV5-6 with TRBJ2-2; possible D gene TRBD2, 5 bases. Germline loops: CDR1 SGHDT, CDR2 YYEEEE. Between the trimmed V and J ends, which lost 1 base and 2 bases, there was a span of 9 bases. CDR3 length equals 15 residues. CDR3 nucleotide sequence: TGTGCCAGCAGCTTGCGACTAAAAAACACCGGGGAGCTGTTTTTT. This encodes CASSLRLKNTGELFF. Drawing the rest from reference TRBV5-6 and TRBJ2-2, the complete variable domain is DAGVTQSPTHLIKTRGQQVTLRCSPKSGHDTVSWYQQALGQGPQFIFQYYEEEERQRGNFPDRFSGHQFPNYSSELNVNALLLGDSALYLCASSLRLKNTGELFFGEGSRLTVL.